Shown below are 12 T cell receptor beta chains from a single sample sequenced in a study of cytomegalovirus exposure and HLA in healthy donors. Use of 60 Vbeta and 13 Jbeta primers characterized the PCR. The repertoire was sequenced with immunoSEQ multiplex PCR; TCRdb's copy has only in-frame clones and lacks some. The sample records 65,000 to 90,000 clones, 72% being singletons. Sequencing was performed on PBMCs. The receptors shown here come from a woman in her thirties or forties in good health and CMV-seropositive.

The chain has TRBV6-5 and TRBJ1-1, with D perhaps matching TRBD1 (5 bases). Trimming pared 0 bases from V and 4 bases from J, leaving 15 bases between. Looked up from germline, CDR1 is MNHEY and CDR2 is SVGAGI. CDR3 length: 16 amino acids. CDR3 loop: CASSYSGLLVGTEAFF. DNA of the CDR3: TGTGCCAGCAGTTACTCGGGACTTTTGGTAGGCACTGAAGCTTTCTTT.

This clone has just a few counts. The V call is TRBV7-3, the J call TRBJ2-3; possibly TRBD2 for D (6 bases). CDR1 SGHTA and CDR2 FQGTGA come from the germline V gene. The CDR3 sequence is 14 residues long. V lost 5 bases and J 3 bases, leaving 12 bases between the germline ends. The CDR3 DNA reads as TGTGCCAGCAGCGTCAGCGGGCAAACAGATACGCAGTATTTT. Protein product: CASSVSGQTDTQYF.

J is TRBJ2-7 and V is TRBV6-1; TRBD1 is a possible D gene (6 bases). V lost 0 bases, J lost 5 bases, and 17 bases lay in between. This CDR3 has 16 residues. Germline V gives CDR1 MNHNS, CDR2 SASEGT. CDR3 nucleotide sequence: TGTGCCAGCAGTGAAGCGAACCGCAGGGGCGGACACGAGCAGTACTTC. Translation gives CASSEANRRGGHEQYF.

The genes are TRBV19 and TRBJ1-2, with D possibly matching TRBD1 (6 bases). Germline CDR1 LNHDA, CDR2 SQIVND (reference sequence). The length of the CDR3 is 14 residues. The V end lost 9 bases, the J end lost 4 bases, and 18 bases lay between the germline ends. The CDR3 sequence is CASEDRELSYGYTF. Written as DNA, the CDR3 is TGTGCCAGCGAGGACAGAGAACTATCCTATGGCTACACCTTC. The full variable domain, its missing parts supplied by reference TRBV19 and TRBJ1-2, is DGGITQSPKYLFRKEGQNVTLSCEQNLNHDAMYWYRQDPGQGLRLIYYSQIVNDFQKGDIAEGYSVSREKKESFPLTVTSAQKNPTAFYLCASEDRELSYGYTFGSGTRLTVV.

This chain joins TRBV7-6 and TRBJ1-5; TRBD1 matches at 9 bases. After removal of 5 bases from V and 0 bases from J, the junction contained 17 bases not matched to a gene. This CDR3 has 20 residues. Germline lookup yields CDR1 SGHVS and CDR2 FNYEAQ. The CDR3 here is CASSPSLGTGIALSNQPQHF. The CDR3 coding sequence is TGTGCCAGCAGCCCCTCTCTGGGGACAGGGATCGCTCTTAGCAATCAGCCCCAGCATTTT.

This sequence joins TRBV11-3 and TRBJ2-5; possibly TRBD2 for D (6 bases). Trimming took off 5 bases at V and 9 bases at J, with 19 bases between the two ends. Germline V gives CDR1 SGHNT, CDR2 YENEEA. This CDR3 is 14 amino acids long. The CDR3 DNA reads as TGTGCCAGCAGCCCTACTAGCTCCGTACCTGCCCAGTACTTC. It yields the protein CASSPTSSVPAQYF. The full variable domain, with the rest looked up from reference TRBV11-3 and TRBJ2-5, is EAGVVQSPRYKIIEKKQPVAFWCNPISGHNTLYWYLQNLGQGPELLIRYENEEAVDDSQLPKDRFSAERLKGVDSTLKIQPAELGDSAVYLCASSPTSSVPAQYFGPGTRLLVL.

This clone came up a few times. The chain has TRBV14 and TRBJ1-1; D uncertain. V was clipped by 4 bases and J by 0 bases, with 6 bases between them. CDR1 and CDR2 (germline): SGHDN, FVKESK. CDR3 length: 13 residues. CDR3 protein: CASSLSLNTEAFF. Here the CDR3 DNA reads TGTGCCAGCAGCCTAAGCTTGAACACTGAAGCTTTCTTT.

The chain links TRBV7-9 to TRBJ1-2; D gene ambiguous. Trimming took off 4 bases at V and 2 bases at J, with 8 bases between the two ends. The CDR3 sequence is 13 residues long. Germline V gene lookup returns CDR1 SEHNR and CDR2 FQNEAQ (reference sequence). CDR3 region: CASSSEYNYGYTF. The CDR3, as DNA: TGTGCCAGCAGCTCAGAATACAACTATGGCTACACCTTC. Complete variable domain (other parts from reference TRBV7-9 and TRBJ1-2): DTGVSQNPRHKITKRGQNVTFRCDPISEHNRLYWYRQTLGQGPEFLTYFQNEAQLEKSRLLSDRFSAERPKGSFSTLEIQRTEQGDSAMYLCASSSEYNYGYTFGSGTRLTVV.

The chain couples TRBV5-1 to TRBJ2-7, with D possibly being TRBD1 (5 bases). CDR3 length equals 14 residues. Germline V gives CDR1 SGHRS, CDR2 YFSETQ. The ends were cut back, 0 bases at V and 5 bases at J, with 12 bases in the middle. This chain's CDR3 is CASSLGGRYDEQYF. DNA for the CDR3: TGCGCCAGCAGCTTGGGGGGCAGGTACGACGAGCAGTACTTC.

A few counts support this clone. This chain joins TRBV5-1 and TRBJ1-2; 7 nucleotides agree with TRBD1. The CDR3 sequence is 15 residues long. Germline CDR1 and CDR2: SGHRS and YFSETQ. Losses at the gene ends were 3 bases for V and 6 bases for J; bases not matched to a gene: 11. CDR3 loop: CASSSGIQGQNGYTF. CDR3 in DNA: TGCGCCAGCAGCTCCGGAATACAGGGGCAAAATGGCTACACCTTC.

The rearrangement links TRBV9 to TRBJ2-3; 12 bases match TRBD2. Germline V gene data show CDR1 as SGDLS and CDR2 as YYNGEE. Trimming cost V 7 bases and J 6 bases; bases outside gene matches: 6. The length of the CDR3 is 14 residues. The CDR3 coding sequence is TGTGCCAGCTCGACTAGCGGGGGTCTTGATACGCAGTATTTT. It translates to CASSTSGGLDTQYF.

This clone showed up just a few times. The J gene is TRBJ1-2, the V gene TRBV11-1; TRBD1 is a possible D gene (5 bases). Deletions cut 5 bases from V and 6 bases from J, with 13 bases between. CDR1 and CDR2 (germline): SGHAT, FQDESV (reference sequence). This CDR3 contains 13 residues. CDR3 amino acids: CASSLRGGDGYTF. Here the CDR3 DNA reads TGTGCCAGCAGCCTCCGCGGGGGAGATGGCTACACCTTC.